These 12 T cell receptor beta chains were all obtained from the same sample, sequenced in a study of cytomegalovirus exposure and HLA in healthy donors. Use of 60 Vbeta and 13 Jbeta primers characterized the PCR. The data were produced by immunoSEQ multiplex PCR, yet TCRdb's version contains in-frame clones alone and is incomplete. The sample carries approximately 170,000 clones, more than 65% recorded once. Sequenced material: PBMCs. These receptors were collected from a man aged 45 to 65 in good health and CMV-seropositive.

CDR3 nucleotides: TGTGCCAGCAGTCTTATGGGGACTAGAGAGGAAGAGCAGTACTTC. Translating gives CASSLMGTREEEQYF. This chain uses TRBV7-8 with TRBJ2-7; 8 bases agree with TRBD2. Germline V gives CDR1 SGHVS, CDR2 FQNEAQ. The CDR3 contains 15 residues. Germline trimming cut 6 bases from V and 7 bases from J; bases unmatched to any gene: 14. Full variable domain (rest looked up from reference TRBV7-8 and TRBJ2-7): GAGVSQSPRYKVAKRGQDVALRCDPISGHVSLFWYQQALGQGPEFLTYFQNEAQLDKSGLPSDRFFAERPEGSVSTLKIQRTQQEDSAVYLCASSLMGTREEEQYFGPGTRLTVT.

This chain connects TRBV6-6 to TRBJ2-2; 8 bases agree with TRBD2. The CDR3 length is 15 residues. V lost 2 bases, J lost 7 bases, and 6 bases stayed unmatched. Germline V gene data show CDR1 as MNHNY and CDR2 as SVGAGI (reference sequence). The CDR3 loop reads CASSYPGGQVGELFF. The CDR3 bases are TGTGCCAGCAGTTACCCGGGAGGGCAGGTCGGGGAGCTGTTTTTT.

Only one count was recorded for this clone. The rearrangement uses TRBV11-1 and TRBJ2-3; D is unresolved. There are 14 residues in the CDR3. Germline loops: CDR1 SGHAT, CDR2 FQDESV (reference sequence). The V and J ends lost 1 base and 4 bases respectively, with 9 bases between them. For the CDR3, the DNA is TGTGCCAGCAGCTTAGGCGGTAGCTCAGATACGCAGTATTTT. This codes for CASSLGGSSDTQYF.

The chain combines TRBV7-8 with TRBJ1-6, with D possibly TRBD1 on 6 matching bases. The CDR3 contains 17 residues. Trimming left V 1 base short and J 10 bases short, with 20 bases between. Germline CDR1 and CDR2: SGHVS and FQNEAQ. CDR3 sequence reads: CASSLEDSGIRRSPLHF. CDR3 sequence (DNA): TGTGCCAGCAGCTTAGAGGACAGCGGTATTAGGCGATCACCCCTCCACTTT.

DNA of the CDR3: TGTGCCTGGAGCGGGGGGGGGTATCAGCCCCAGCATTTT. This gives the protein CAWSGGGYQPQHF. V is TRBV30 and J is TRBJ1-5, with D possibly matching TRBD1 (5 bases). The CDR3 length is 13 residues. Trimming stripped 3 bases from V and 5 bases from J, with 11 bases between. Germline CDR1 is GTSNPN and CDR2 is SVGIG (reference sequence). The full variable domain, completed using reference TRBV30 and TRBJ1-5, is SQTIHQWPATLVQPVGSPLSLECTVEGTSNPNLYWYRQAAGRGLQLLFYSVGIGQISSEVPQNLSASRPQDRQFILSSKKLLLSDSGFYLCAWSGGGYQPQHFGDGTRLSIL.

The J gene is TRBJ1-5, the V gene TRBV30, with 8 bases fitting TRBD1. Trimming took 2 bases from V and 2 from J; bases not matched to a gene: 2. Looked up from germline, CDR1 is GTSNPN and CDR2 is SVGIG (reference sequence). The CDR3 is made up of 14 amino acids. The CDR3 loop reads CAWSPGQGNQPQHF. The CDR3, as DNA: TGTGCCTGGAGTCCGGGACAGGGCAATCAGCCCCAGCATTTT.

The chain employs TRBV30 and TRBJ1-1; D ambiguous. CDR3 length: 11 residues. V was trimmed by 2 bases and J by 7 bases, leaving 8 bases between them. CDR1 is GTSNPN and CDR2 is SVGIG in the germline V gene (reference sequence). CDR3 coding DNA: TGTGCCTGGAGTAATGCAGTTGAAGCTTTCTTT. The encoded protein is CAWSNAVEAFF.

The chain carries TRBV28 and TRBJ2-1; D remains ambiguous. The length of the CDR3 is 11 residues. V shed 2 bases and J shed 13 bases, with 9 bases lying between them. Germline V lookup: CDR1 MDHEN, CDR2 SYDVKM. This CDR3 is CASSLARNQFF. CDR3 DNA sequence: TGTGCCAGCAGTTTAGCTAGGAATCAGTTCTTC.

V gene TRBV6-5 combines with J gene TRBJ2-3, with D perhaps TRBD1 (6 bases). V was trimmed by 1 base and J by 5 bases, leaving 16 bases between them. CDR3 length equals 16 residues. Germline CDR1 MNHEY, CDR2 SVGAGI. The CDR3 sequence is CASSYLGAPSEDTQYF. The CDR3 bases are TGTGCCAGCAGTTACTTGGGGGCACCATCTGAAGATACGCAGTATTTT.

This clone was seen a handful of times. V usage is TRBV28 and J usage is TRBJ1-1; tentatively, D is TRBD1 (6 bases). Trimming cost V 1 base and J 11 bases, with 11 bases left between them. The CDR3 is 12 residues long. Germline V gene sequence: CDR1 MDHEN, CDR2 SYDVKM. The CDR3 protein is CASSLLTGSAFF. As DNA, the CDR3 is TGTGCCAGCAGTTTATTAACAGGGTCGGCTTTCTTT. The full variable domain, with the rest looked up from reference TRBV28 and TRBJ1-1, is DVKVTQSSRYLVKRTGEKVFLECVQDMDHENMFWYRQDPGLGLRLIYFSYDVKMKEKGDIPEGYSVSREKKERFSLILESASTNQTSMYLCASSLLTGSAFFGQGTRLTVV.

The chain couples TRBV7-9 to TRBJ1-1; TRBD1 aligns across 8 bases. Per germline, CDR1 SEHNR and CDR2 FQNEAQ (reference sequence). The CDR3 has 15 amino acids. The J segment lost 1 base and the V segment lost 5 bases, leaving 6 bases of the junction unmatched. CDR3 in amino acids: CASSPGQGWNTEAFF. The CDR3 DNA reads TGTGCCAGCAGCCCCGGACAGGGATGGAACACTGAAGCTTTCTTT. The variable domain in full, completed from reference TRBV7-9 and TRBJ1-1, reads DTGVSQNPRHKITKRGQNVTFRCDPISEHNRLYWYRQTLGQGPEFLTYFQNEAQLEKSRLLSDRFSAERPKGSFSTLEIQRTEQGDSAMYLCASSPGQGWNTEAFFGQGTRLTVV.

The rearrangement links TRBV7-9 to TRBJ1-1; D gene unclear. The ends were cut back, 5 bases at V and 1 base at J, with 8 bases in the middle. There are 13 residues in the CDR3. The germline V gene has CDR1 SEHNR and CDR2 FQNEAQ (reference sequence). The CDR3 sequence: CASSRAGNTEAFF. The CDR3, as DNA: TGTGCCAGCAGCCGAGCCGGGAACACTGAAGCTTTCTTT.